Listed below are T cell receptor beta chains from one sample, sequenced in a study of T cell responses to AZD1222 COVID-19 vaccine. Sequencing used immunoSEQ multiplex PCR; TCRdb keeps in-frame clones, though not all of them. Of more than 150,000 clones listed, roughly 91% are singletons. The source material was peripheral blood, sampled 28 days after the second AZD1222 dose. These receptors were taken from an adult who received the AZD1222 COVID-19 vaccine. Each CDR3 is given with its conserved first and last residue. The D gene is left open where the match is weak. Rows give clone size only sometimes, using once, few, many, or a class for an expanded clone.

CSVAPRGTFNYGYTF	TGCAGCGTGGCCCCGAGGGGGACTTTTAACTATGGCTACACCTTC	15	-	-	TRBV29-1	TRBJ1-2
CASSEMVPDQPQHF	TGTGCCAGCAGTGAAATGGTTCCAGATCAGCCCCAGCATTTT	14	-	-	TRBV6-1	TRBJ1-5
CASSVTPGGRLNTEAFF	TGTGCCAGCAGCGTAACCCCAGGGGGGAGATTGAACACTGAAGCTTTCTTT	17	-	TRBD1	TRBV9	TRBJ1-1
CSVRTVNTEAFF	TGCAGCGTCCGGACGGTGAACACTGAAGCTTTCTTT	12	once	-	TRBV29-1	TRBJ1-1
CASSLSGSSYEQYF	TGTGCCAGCAGTCTTAGCGGGAGCTCCTACGAGCAGTACTTC	14	few	TRBD2	TRBV28	TRBJ2-7
CASSLGLAGGPHEQYF	TGTGCCAGCAGCTTGGGACTAGCGGGAGGGCCCCACGAGCAGTACTTC	16	-	TRBD2	TRBV5-4	TRBJ2-7
CATSAGGAGVSNEQFF	TGTGCCACCAGTGCTGGAGGTGCGGGAGTAAGTAATGAGCAGTTCTTC	16	-	TRBD2	TRBV24-1	TRBJ2-1
CASSGAAGNEQFF	TGTGCCAGCTCTGGGGCAGCGGGAAATGAGCAGTTCTTC	13	-	TRBD2	TRBV7-3	TRBJ2-1
CASSSRAGWGEQFF	TGTGCCAGCAGCTCGCGGGCAGGGTGGGGGGAGCAGTTCTTC	14	-	-	TRBV7-2	TRBJ2-1
CASSQVTGFGNTIYF	TGCGCCAGCAGCCAAGTAACAGGGTTTGGAAACACCATATATTTT	15	-	-	TRBV4-3	TRBJ1-3
CASSPLPGGYTF	TGTGCCAGCAGCCCCCTGCCCGGGGGCTACACCTTC	12	once	-	TRBV7-2	TRBJ1-2
CASSLGRNAYEQYF	TGTGCCAGCAGTTTGGGCAGGAACGCCTACGAGCAGTACTTC	14	-	-	TRBV28	TRBJ2-7
CASNPRWFGQGGQPQHF	TGTGCCAGTAACCCAAGGTGGTTCGGCCAGGGCGGGCAGCCCCAGCATTTT	17	few	-	TRBV19	TRBJ1-5
CASSPTTGELFF	TGTGCCAGCAGTCCCACCACCGGGGAGCTGTTTTTT	12	-	-	TRBV28	TRBJ2-2
CASSVNRGDTQYF	TGTGCCAGCAGCGTGAACCGGGGGGATACGCAGTATTTT	13	-	-	TRBV7-2	TRBJ2-3
CASSPTYGQGDSGANVLTF	TGTGCCAGCTCACCAACCTATGGACAGGGCGACTCTGGGGCCAACGTCCTGACTTTC	19	-	TRBD1	TRBV18	TRBJ2-6
CASSWGQGRFNEKLFF	TGTGCCAGCAGCTGGGGGCAGGGGAGGTTTAATGAAAAACTGTTTTTT	16	-	-	TRBV7-9	TRBJ1-4
CASTPGLAGGPTDTQYF	TGTGCCAGCACCCCGGGACTAGCGGGAGGGCCTACAGATACGCAGTATTTT	17	once	TRBD2	TRBV7-8	TRBJ2-3
CALGGSGDADTQYF	TGTGCCTTAGGGGGTAGCGGAGATGCAGATACGCAGTATTTT	14	-	-	TRBV19	TRBJ2-3
CSVGTGVGGPFEQFF	TGCAGCGTCGGTACAGGGGTGGGGGGCCCATTTGAGCAGTTCTTC	15	-	-	TRBV29-1	TRBJ2-1
CASSPRGVQHF	TGTGCCAGCAGCCCTCGGGGGGTCCAGCATTTT	11	-	-	TRBV28	TRBJ1-5
CASSLDAGQRETQYF	TGTGCCAGCAGCTTAGATGCGGGGCAAAGGGAGACCCAGTACTTC	15	-	-	TRBV11-2	TRBJ2-5
CASSLGYSETQYF	TGTGCTAGCAGCTTAGGTTATTCAGAGACCCAGTACTTC	13	-	-	TRBV7-7	TRBJ2-5
CASTLGRTGYTF	TGTGCCAGCACCCTGGGGCGAACGGGCTACACCTTC	12	-	-	TRBV12-3/TRBV12-4	TRBJ1-2
CASSPRRGEKLFF	TGTGCCAGCAGCCCCCGGCGGGGCGAAAAACTGTTTTTT	13	once	-	TRBV7-2	TRBJ1-4
CASSKSPGLGTDTQYF	TGTGCCAGCAGTAAGTCGCCAGGGTTGGGCACAGATACGCAGTATTTT	16	once	-	TRBV7-2	TRBJ2-3
CATSDHTGGPSTDTQYF	TGTGCCACCAGTGATCATACAGGGGGCCCTAGCACAGATACGCAGTATTTT	17	-	TRBD1	TRBV24-1	TRBJ2-3
CASSPGQYNEKLFF	TGTGCCAGCAGCCCGGGACAGTATAATGAAAAACTGTTTTTT	14	-	TRBD1	TRBV7-9	TRBJ1-4
CAWADRMNTEAFF	TGTGCCTGGGCGGACAGGATGAACACTGAAGCTTTCTTT	13	-	TRBD1	TRBV30	TRBJ1-1
CAWRGGAGQPQHF	TGTGCCTGGAGGGGAGGGGCGGGACAGCCCCAGCATTTT	13	-	-	TRBV30	TRBJ1-5
CATSDPRTGGRAFF	TGTGCCACCAGTGACCCCCGGACAGGGGGACGAGCTTTCTTT	14	-	TRBD1	TRBV24-1	TRBJ1-1
CASTEGGNRDGNEQFF	TGTGCCAGCACCGAGGGAGGGAATCGGGATGGGAATGAGCAGTTCTTC	16	-	TRBD2	TRBV28	TRBJ2-1